Listed below are T cell receptor beta chains from one sample, sequenced in a study of T cell responses to AZD1222 COVID-19 vaccine. The data were produced by immunoSEQ multiplex PCR, yet TCRdb's version contains in-frame clones alone and is incomplete. The sample holds about 120,000 clones; 80% to 90% are singletons and the top ten take about 8.5%. The input for sequencing was peripheral blood, taken on day 0 of AZD1222 vaccination. Receptors originate from an adult in good health. Each CDR3 is given with its conserved first and last residue. The order of the fields is J gene, D gene, CDR3 length, clone size, V gene, CDR3 protein, CDR3 DNA. A D gene is named only where the DNA matches it firmly. Size is omitted from some rows. Given values are once, few, many or a class for expanded clones.

TRBJ1-2 - 14 - TRBV5-4 CASSLVRGSYGYTF TGTGCCAGCAGCTTGGTGAGGGGATCCTATGGCTACACCTTC
TRBJ1-3 TRBD1 16 - TRBV9 CASSEPSGGSGNTIYF TGTGCCAGCAGCGAACCCTCAGGGGGCTCTGGAAACACCATATATTTT
TRBJ2-2 - 16 - TRBV18 CASSPVVGSNTGELFF TGTGCCAGCTCACCAGTCGTAGGATCGAACACCGGGGAGCTGTTTTTT
TRBJ1-3 TRBD1 17 - TRBV19 CASSTFPGQGVGNTIYF TGTGCCAGTAGTACGTTCCCGGGACAGGGGGTCGGAAACACCATATATTTT
TRBJ1-6 - 13 - TRBV7-2 CASSLDGRSPLHF TGTGCCAGCAGCTTAGACGGTCGTTCACCCCTCCACTTT
TRBJ2-3 TRBD2 17 - TRBV28 CASSSPGTSGGTDTQYF TGTGCCAGCAGTTCGCCCGGGACTAGCGGGGGCACAGATACGCAGTATTTT
TRBJ2-6 - 16 - TRBV19 CASSNQGGTGANVLTF TGTGCCAGTAGCAACCAGGGGGGGACTGGGGCCAACGTCCTGACTTTC
TRBJ2-5 - 13 - TRBV7-9 CASSSPGGETQYF TGTGCCAGCAGTTCACCTGGGGGGGAGACCCAGTACTTC
TRBJ1-6 TRBD1 14 - TRBV6-5 CASNQGQPYSPLHF TGTGCCAGCAACCAGGGACAGCCTTATTCACCCCTCCACTTT
TRBJ1-6 - 17 - TRBV2 CATRRRAGGDNNSPLHF TGTGCCACCAGACGCAGAGCAGGTGGGGACAATAATTCACCCCTCCACTTT
TRBJ2-7 TRBD2 15 - TRBV5-6 CASSRLAPSSYEQYF TGTGCCAGCAGTCGACTAGCGCCGAGCTCCTACGAGCAGTACTTC
TRBJ2-4 - 13 - TRBV28 CASFTGGGNIQYF TGTGCCAGCTTTACAGGCGGTGGAAACATTCAGTACTTC
TRBJ1-3 - 20 - TRBV5-3 CARSFMYREGLMESGNTIYF TGTGCCAGAAGCTTCATGTATCGTGAGGGTCTGATGGAGTCTGGAAACACCATATATTTT
TRBJ2-3 - 14 - TRBV7-2 CASRSPRQPDTQYF TGTGCCAGCAGGTCCCCACGGCAGCCAGATACGCAGTATTTT
TRBJ2-7 TRBD1 13 - TRBV7-2 CASSSGTGGVQYF TGTGCCAGCAGCTCCGGGACAGGGGGTGTGCAGTACTTC
TRBJ2-3 TRBD2 15 - TRBV6-5 CASSYQRGRTDTQYF TGTGCCAGCAGTTACCAGCGGGGTCGCACAGATACGCAGTATTTT
TRBJ2-7 - 14 - TRBV2 CASREGRASYEQYF TGTGCCAGCAGAGAAGGGCGGGCATCCTACGAGCAGTACTTC
TRBJ1-6 TRBD1 15 - TRBV14 CASSPWTGGKSPLHF TGTGCCAGCAGCCCTTGGACAGGGGGGAAGTCACCCCTCCACTTT
TRBJ1-2 - 15 - TRBV7-9 CASSLMGGSDYGYTF TGTGCCAGCAGCTTAATGGGGGGGAGCGACTATGGCTACACCTTC
TRBJ2-7 TRBD1 14 - TRBV2 CASSPGTGGYEQYF TGTGCCAGCAGTCCCGGGACAGGGGGGTACGAGCAGTACTTC
TRBJ1-1 - 13 - TRBV9 CASSVQVNTEAFF TGTGCCAGCAGCGTGCAGGTGAACACTGAAGCTTTCTTT
TRBJ2-7 - 13 - TRBV20-1 CSASPFTAYEQYF TGCAGTGCTAGTCCCTTCACCGCATACGAGCAGTACTTC
TRBJ2-7 - 12 - TRBV6-2/TRBV6-3 CASSYSLKMVYF TGTGCCAGCAGTTACTCTCTGAAAATGGTGTACTTC
TRBJ1-6 TRBD1 16 once TRBV4-2 CASSQDWTGKNSPLHF TGTGCCAGCAGCCAAGACTGGACAGGGAAGAATTCACCCCTCCACTTT
TRBJ1-4 TRBD1 17 - TRBV18 CASSPRRDSSANEKLFF TGTGCCAGCTCACCACGCCGGGACAGCTCAGCTAATGAAAAACTGTTTTTT
TRBJ2-7 - 12 - TRBV6-5 CAGMSADYEQYF TGTGCCGGGATGTCGGCCGACTACGAGCAGTACTTC
TRBJ2-7 - 16 - TRBV7-9 CASRSNVGAGQSEQYF TGTGCCAGCAGATCCAACGTCGGGGCCGGGCAGAGCGAGCAGTACTTC
TRBJ2-5 TRBD2 10 - TRBV30 CAWAGEHQYF TGTGCCTGGGCGGGGGAGCACCAGTACTTC
TRBJ1-3 - 17 - TRBV4-2 CASSQDSGVSPGNTIYF TGTGCCAGCAGCCAAGATTCGGGGGTTAGTCCTGGAAACACCATATATTTT
TRBJ2-6 - 16 - TRBV6-4 CASSDSGVSGANVLTF TGTGCCAGCAGTGACTCGGGGGTGTCTGGGGCCAACGTCCTGACTTTC
TRBJ2-2 - 15 - TRBV2 CASRSDGRGGGELFF TGTGCCAGCAGGTCGGACGGCCGGGGAGGCGGGGAGCTGTTTTTT
TRBJ2-7 TRBD1 15 - TRBV27 CASSIRGAGGYEQYF TGTGCCAGCAGTATTCGTGGGGCAGGGGGCTACGAGCAGTACTTC
TRBJ2-2 TRBD2 16 - TRBV9 CASSVGTSGDTGELFF TGTGCCAGCAGCGTAGGGACTAGCGGGGACACCGGGGAGCTGTTTTTT
TRBJ1-5 - 15 - TRBV5-5 CASSFGPTSNQPQHF TGTGCCAGCAGCTTCGGACCGACGAGCAATCAGCCCCAGCATTTT
TRBJ2-1 - 16 once TRBV28 CASSFVAGKLYNEQFF TGTGCCAGCAGTTTTGTGGCGGGGAAGTTATACAATGAGCAGTTCTTC
TRBJ1-2 - 17 - TRBV3-1/TRBV3-2 CASSQDPTGYNNYGYTF TGTGCCAGCAGCCAAGATCCTACAGGGTATAATAACTATGGCTACACCTTC
TRBJ1-5 - 14 - TRBV2 CASSPGTQNQPQHF TGTGCCAGCAGCCCCGGGACCCAGAATCAGCCCCAGCATTTT
TRBJ2-2 TRBD1 16 - TRBV5-1 CASSLETGGVTGELFF TGCGCCAGCAGCTTGGAAACAGGGGGCGTCACCGGGGAGCTGTTTTTT
TRBJ1-4 - 14 - TRBV7-2 CASSLGVSNEKLFF TGTGCCAGCAGCTTAGGAGTCTCAAATGAAAAACTGTTTTTT
TRBJ1-4 - 13 once TRBV19 CASKAGAGEKLFF TGTGCCAGTAAGGCCGGGGCTGGGGAAAAACTGTTTTTT
TRBJ2-7 TRBD1 14 - TRBV7-2 CASTETGQGYEQYF TGTGCCAGCACCGAGACGGGACAGGGCTACGAGCAGTACTTC
TRBJ2-1 TRBD2 17 - TRBV20-1 CSASAGSGSSSYNEQFF TGCAGTGCTAGTGCTGGTAGCGGGAGCAGCTCCTACAATGAGCAGTTCTTC
TRBJ1-5 - 15 - TRBV6-5 CASSYSGEWGQPQHF TGTGCCAGCAGTTACTCGGGGGAATGGGGTCAGCCCCAGCATTTT
TRBJ2-5 - 19 - TRBV21-1 CASSPTVGTGRDLQETQYF TGTGCCAGCAGCCCGACGGTGGGGACAGGGAGGGACCTCCAAGAGACCCAGTACTTC
TRBJ2-2 TRBD2 14 - TRBV11-2 CASTTPGGAGELFF TGTGCCAGCACCACCCCGGGGGGGGCCGGGGAGCTGTTTTTT